The entry that follows covers one TCR beta chain sequence. Sequencing targeted TCR beta in T cells from blood (CD8+ and CD4+). TEMRA cells were FACS-enriched, with CD8+ and CD4+ T cells isolated negatively. V lost 3 bases and J lost 3, with 9 bases in between. Germline-derived CDR1 and CDR2 are SGHAT and FQNNGV. The CDR3 length is 14 residues. RNA in amounts of roughly 0.5 to 1 ug was reverse transcribed with random hexamers. TCR beta CDR3 was amplified by immunoSEQ multiplex PCR. This amplification extended across 54 Vbeta and 13 Jbeta segments. TCRdb ran MiXCR on the immunoSEQ multiplex PCR reads and lists one entry per CDR3 protein. The table has about 110,000 distinct CDR3 sequences, about 96% seen once; the top ten hold approximately 0.093%. This sample is drawn from a study of CD8 T cells in Susac syndrome.

V usage is TRBV11-2 and J usage is TRBJ1-5, with D possibly being TRBD1 (5 bases). The specimen sequenced was CD4+ T cells from PBMCs. The source of this sequence is a human donor in good health. The CDR3 region has the DNA TGTGCCAGCAGCTTGGCAGGGTCCAATCAGCCCCAGCATTTT. It specifies CASSLAGSNQPQHF.